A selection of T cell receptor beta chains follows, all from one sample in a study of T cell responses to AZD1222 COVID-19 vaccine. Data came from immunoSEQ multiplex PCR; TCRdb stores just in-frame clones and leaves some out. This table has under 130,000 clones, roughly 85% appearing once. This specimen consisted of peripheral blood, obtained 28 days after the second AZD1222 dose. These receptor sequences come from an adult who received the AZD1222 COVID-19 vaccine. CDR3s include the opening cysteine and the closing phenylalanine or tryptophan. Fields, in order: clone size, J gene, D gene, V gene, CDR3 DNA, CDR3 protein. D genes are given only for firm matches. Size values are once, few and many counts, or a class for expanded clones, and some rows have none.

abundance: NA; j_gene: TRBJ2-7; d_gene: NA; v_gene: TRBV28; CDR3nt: TGTGCCAGCAGTTCCCTGGTGATAACGAACGAGCAGTACTTC; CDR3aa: CASSSLVITNEQYF
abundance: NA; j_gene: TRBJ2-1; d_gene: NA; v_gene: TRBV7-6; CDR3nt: TGTGCCAGCAGCCTAGCGGCTTCGGTTGGCAGGGGTGTTAGCGGGTTATACAATGAGCAGTTCTTC; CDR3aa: CASSLAASVGRGVSGLYNEQFF
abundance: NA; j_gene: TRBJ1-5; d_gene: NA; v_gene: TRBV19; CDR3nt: TGTGCCAGTAGTAGGCCCAGGGGCGGAAAAAATCAGCCCCAGCATTTT; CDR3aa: CASSRPRGGKNQPQHF
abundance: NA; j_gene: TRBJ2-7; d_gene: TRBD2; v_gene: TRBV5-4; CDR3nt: TGTGCCAGCAGCGGAGGGACTAGCCGCTCCTACGAGCAGTACTTC; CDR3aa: CASSGGTSRSYEQYF
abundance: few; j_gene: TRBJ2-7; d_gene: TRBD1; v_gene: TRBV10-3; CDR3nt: TGTGCCATCAGTGAAACAGGGGGCTTCTACGAGCAGTACTTC; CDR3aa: CAISETGGFYEQYF
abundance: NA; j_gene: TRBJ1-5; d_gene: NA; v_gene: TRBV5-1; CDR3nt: TGCGCCAGCAGCTACGGACAGAATCAGCCCCAGCATTTT; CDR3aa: CASSYGQNQPQHF
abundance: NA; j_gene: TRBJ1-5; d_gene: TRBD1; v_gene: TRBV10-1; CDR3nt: TGCGCCAGCAGTCTTGTTTGGACAGGGCGGTATAATCAGCCCCAGCATTTT; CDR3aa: CASSLVWTGRYNQPQHF
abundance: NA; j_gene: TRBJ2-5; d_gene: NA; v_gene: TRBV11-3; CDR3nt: TGTGCCAGCAGCCCAGGGCTAGAAGGGCGGGAGACCCAGTACTTC; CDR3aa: CASSPGLEGRETQYF
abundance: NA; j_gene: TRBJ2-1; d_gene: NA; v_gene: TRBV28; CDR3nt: TGTGCCAGCAGTTGGAGGGGGGAAAATGAGCAGTTCTTC; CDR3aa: CASSWRGENEQFF
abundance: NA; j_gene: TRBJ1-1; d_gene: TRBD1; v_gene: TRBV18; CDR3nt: TGTGCCAGCTCACTCACGCAGGGGGCGAGGGACACTGAAGCTTTCTTT; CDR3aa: CASSLTQGARDTEAFF
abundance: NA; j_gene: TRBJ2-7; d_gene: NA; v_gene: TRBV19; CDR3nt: TGTGCCAGTAGTATCAGCCCCAGGGAGTACGAGCAGTACTTC; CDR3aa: CASSISPREYEQYF
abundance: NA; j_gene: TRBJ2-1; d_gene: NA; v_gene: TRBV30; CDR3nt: TGTGCCTGGAGTGTCTTTGTGGGTTTCGGGGACTGGAATGAGCAGTTCTTC; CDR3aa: CAWSVFVGFGDWNEQFF
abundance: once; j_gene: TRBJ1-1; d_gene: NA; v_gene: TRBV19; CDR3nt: TGTGCCAGTACCCCACAGGTGTCGAACACTGAAGCTTTCTTT; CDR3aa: CASTPQVSNTEAFF
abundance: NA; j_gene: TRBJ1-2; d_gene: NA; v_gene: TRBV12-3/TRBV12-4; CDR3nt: TGTGCCAGCAGTTCCCAGGTGGGCGGCTACACCTTC; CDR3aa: CASSSQVGGYTF
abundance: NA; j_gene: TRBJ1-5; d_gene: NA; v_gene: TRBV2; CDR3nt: TGTGCCAGCAGTCGACGACAGACCAATCAGCCCCAGCATTTT; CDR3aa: CASSRRQTNQPQHF
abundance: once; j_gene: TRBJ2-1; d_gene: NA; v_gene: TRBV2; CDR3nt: TGTGCCAGCAGTGGGTTAGGTCCAATTAGAAGTGAGCAGTTCTTC; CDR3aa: CASSGLGPIRSEQFF
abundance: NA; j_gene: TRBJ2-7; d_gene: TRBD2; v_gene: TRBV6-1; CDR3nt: TGTGCCAGCAGTGACCCTAGCGGGAGGGGCGAGCAGTACTTC; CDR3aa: CASSDPSGRGEQYF
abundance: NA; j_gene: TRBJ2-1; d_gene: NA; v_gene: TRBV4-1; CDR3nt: TGCGCCAGCAGCCCCCAGGCGGGACTCCTAAACAATGAGCAGTTCTTC; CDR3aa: CASSPQAGLLNNEQFF
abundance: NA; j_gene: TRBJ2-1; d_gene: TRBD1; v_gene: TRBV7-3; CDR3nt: TGTGCCAGCAGCTTCGGGACAGGGGGATACAATGAGCAGTTCTTC; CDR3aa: CASSFGTGGYNEQFF
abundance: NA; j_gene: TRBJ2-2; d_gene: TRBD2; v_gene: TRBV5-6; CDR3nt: TGTGCCAGCAGCTTGATCACTAGCGGGAGGGCGAACACCGGGGAGCTGTTTTTT; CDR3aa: CASSLITSGRANTGELFF
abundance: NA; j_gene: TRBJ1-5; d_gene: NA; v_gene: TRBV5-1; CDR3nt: TGCGCCAGCAGCTTGGACGGAGATAGCAATCAGCCCCAGCATTTT; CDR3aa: CASSLDGDSNQPQHF
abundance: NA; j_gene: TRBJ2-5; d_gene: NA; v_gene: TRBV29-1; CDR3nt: TGCAGCGTTTTGAAAGAGACCCAGTACTTC; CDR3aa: CSVLKETQYF
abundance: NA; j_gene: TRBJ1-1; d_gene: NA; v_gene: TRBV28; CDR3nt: TGTGCCAGCACCCTACCAGGCAGGGTGAACACTGAAGCTTTCTTT; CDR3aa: CASTLPGRVNTEAFF
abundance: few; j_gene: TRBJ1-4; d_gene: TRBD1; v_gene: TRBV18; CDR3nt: TGTGCCAGCTCAACACAACCGACAGGGACTAATGAAAAACTGTTTTTT; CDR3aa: CASSTQPTGTNEKLFF